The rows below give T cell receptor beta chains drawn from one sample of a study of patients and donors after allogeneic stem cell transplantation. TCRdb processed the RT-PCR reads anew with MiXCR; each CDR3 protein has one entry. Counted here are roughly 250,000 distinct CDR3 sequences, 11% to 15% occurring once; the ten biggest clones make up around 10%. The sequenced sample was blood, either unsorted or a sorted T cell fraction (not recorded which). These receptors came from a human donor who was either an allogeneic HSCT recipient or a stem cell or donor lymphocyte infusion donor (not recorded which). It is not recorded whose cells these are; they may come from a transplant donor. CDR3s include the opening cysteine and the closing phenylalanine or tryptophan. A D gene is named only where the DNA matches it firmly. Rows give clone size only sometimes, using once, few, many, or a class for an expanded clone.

cdr3_nt: TGTGCCAGCAGCCACAGGGAGGATCAGCCCCAGCATTTT
cdr3_aa: CASSHREDQPQHF
clone_size: many
j_call: TRBJ1-5
cdr3_length: 13
d_call: .
v_call: TRBV11-1

cdr3_nt: TGTGCCAGCAGTCTGGGCGTACAGGGGAGATATGGCTACACCTTC
cdr3_aa: CASSLGVQGRYGYTF
clone_size: .
j_call: TRBJ1-2
cdr3_length: 15
d_call: TRBD1
v_call: TRBV6-1

cdr3_nt: TGTGCCAGCAGCTTGTTAGGTCGGGCAGAAGAGACCCAGTACTTC
cdr3_aa: CASSLLGRAEETQYF
clone_size: few
j_call: TRBJ2-5
cdr3_length: 15
d_call: .
v_call: TRBV5-6

cdr3_nt: TGCAGTGCCCCCAGGGGGGGGGCAGCAGATACGCAGTATTTT
cdr3_aa: CSAPRGGAADTQYF
clone_size: .
j_call: TRBJ2-3
cdr3_length: 14
d_call: .
v_call: TRBV20-1

cdr3_nt: TGCAGTGGCCCTTCGGGCGGGGGTTATGGCTACACCTTC
cdr3_aa: CSGPSGGGYGYTF
clone_size: many
j_call: TRBJ1-2
cdr3_length: 13
d_call: .
v_call: TRBV20-1

cdr3_nt: TGTGCCAGCAGCTTAGGACAGGGGATATACGAGCAGTACTTC
cdr3_aa: CASSLGQGIYEQYF
clone_size: many
j_call: TRBJ2-7
cdr3_length: 14
d_call: TRBD1
v_call: TRBV7-2

cdr3_nt: TGTGCCAGCAGTCCGCGGACTAACCTACACAATGAGCAGTTCTTC
cdr3_aa: CASSPRTNLHNEQFF
clone_size: once
j_call: TRBJ2-1
cdr3_length: 15
d_call: .
v_call: TRBV2

cdr3_nt: TGCAGTGCTAGAATTGACGGATACGAGCAGTACTTC
cdr3_aa: CSARIDGYEQYF
clone_size: .
j_call: TRBJ2-7
cdr3_length: 12
d_call: .
v_call: TRBV20-1

cdr3_nt: TGTGCCAGCAGTTACTCAGACAGGGGGTGGAATGAGCAGTTCTTC
cdr3_aa: CASSYSDRGWNEQFF
clone_size: many
j_call: TRBJ2-1
cdr3_length: 15
d_call: TRBD1
v_call: TRBV6-5

cdr3_nt: TGTGCCAGCAGCTTGAGGAGGGATAATTCACCCCTCCACTTT
cdr3_aa: CASSLRRDNSPLHF
clone_size: .
j_call: TRBJ1-6
cdr3_length: 14
d_call: .
v_call: TRBV11-2

cdr3_nt: TGCGCCAGCAGCTTGGTCGGGACAGCCTATGGCTACACCTTC
cdr3_aa: CASSLVGTAYGYTF
clone_size: many
j_call: TRBJ1-2
cdr3_length: 14
d_call: TRBD1
v_call: TRBV5-1

cdr3_nt: TGCAGTGCTCAAAGAGGCCAAAATGAAAAACTGTTTTTT
cdr3_aa: CSAQRGQNEKLFF
clone_size: .
j_call: TRBJ1-4
cdr3_length: 13
d_call: .
v_call: TRBV20-1

cdr3_nt: TGTGCCAGCAGTGAATCGGGGGGGGCCTACGAGCAGTACTTC
cdr3_aa: CASSESGGAYEQYF
clone_size: many
j_call: TRBJ2-7
cdr3_length: 14
d_call: TRBD2
v_call: TRBV25-1

cdr3_nt: TGCAGCGTAAAACCCGGGACTAGCGGACTAGAGCAGTACTTC
cdr3_aa: CSVKPGTSGLEQYF
clone_size: .
j_call: TRBJ2-7
cdr3_length: 14
d_call: TRBD2
v_call: TRBV20-1